A selection of T cell receptor beta chains follows, all from one sample in a study of T cell changes during pregnancy in multiple sclerosis. Method: immunoSEQ multiplex PCR; TCRdb's copy keeps in-frame clones and lacks some. The profile shows approximately 60,000 clones, more than 75% of them singletons. The input for sequencing was peripheral blood, taken in the second trimester of pregnancy. The receptors were gathered from a female donor with multiple sclerosis, enrolled in a pregnancy study. The CDR3 runs from the conserved cysteine through the conserved F or W. Each record gives: J gene, V gene, clone size, D gene, CDR3 protein, CDR3 DNA. The D gene is left open where the match is weak. Clone size is shown for a subset of rows, as once, few, many or a class of expanded clone.

J gene: TRBJ1-2; V gene: TRBV9; clone size: NA; D gene: NA; CDR3 protein: CASSERGTNYGYTF; CDR3 DNA: TGTGCCAGCAGCGAACGAGGAACTAACTATGGCTACACCTTC
J gene: TRBJ2-7; V gene: TRBV10-3; clone size: NA; D gene: NA; CDR3 protein: CAISEQSSYEQYF; CDR3 DNA: TGTGCCATCAGTGAACAGAGCTCCTACGAGCAGTACTTC
J gene: TRBJ2-5; V gene: TRBV10-3; clone size: NA; D gene: TRBD1; CDR3 protein: CAINPGQGALETQYF; CDR3 DNA: TGTGCCATCAACCCGGGACAGGGGGCGTTGGAGACCCAGTACTTC
J gene: TRBJ2-7; V gene: TRBV6-1; clone size: NA; D gene: TRBD1; CDR3 protein: CASSLWDRANYEQYF; CDR3 DNA: TGTGCCAGCAGCCTGTGGGACAGGGCGAACTACGAGCAGTACTTC
J gene: TRBJ1-5; V gene: TRBV15; clone size: NA; D gene: NA; CDR3 protein: CATSWGTNQPQHF; CDR3 DNA: TGTGCCACCAGTTGGGGCACTAATCAGCCCCAGCATTTT
J gene: TRBJ2-3; V gene: TRBV11-2; clone size: NA; D gene: NA; CDR3 protein: CASSSQGYTSTDTQYF; CDR3 DNA: TGTGCCAGCAGCTCCCAGGGTTATACTAGCACAGATACGCAGTATTTT
J gene: TRBJ1-2; V gene: TRBV28; clone size: NA; D gene: NA; CDR3 protein: CATISLGGVGNYGYTF; CDR3 DNA: TGTGCCACCATAAGTCTAGGGGGGGTCGGAAACTATGGCTACACCTTC
J gene: TRBJ2-7; V gene: TRBV7-9; clone size: NA; D gene: NA; CDR3 protein: CASSLEQIYEQYF; CDR3 DNA: TGTGCCAGCAGCTTGGAGCAGATCTACGAGCAGTACTTC
J gene: TRBJ2-7; V gene: TRBV28; clone size: NA; D gene: TRBD2; CDR3 protein: CASSLLLAGVASYEQYF; CDR3 DNA: TGTGCCAGCAGTTTGTTACTAGCGGGGGTGGCTTCCTACGAGCAGTACTTC
J gene: TRBJ2-3; V gene: TRBV7-8; clone size: NA; D gene: TRBD1; CDR3 protein: CASSSHRDRVADTQYF; CDR3 DNA: TGTGCCAGCAGCTCTCACCGGGACAGGGTGGCAGATACGCAGTATTTT
J gene: TRBJ2-2; V gene: TRBV25-1; clone size: few; D gene: NA; CDR3 protein: CASSDPRRGFDAGELFF; CDR3 DNA: TGTGCCAGCAGTGATCCACGCAGGGGATTTGATGCCGGGGAGCTGTTTTTT
J gene: TRBJ1-2; V gene: TRBV4-3; clone size: NA; D gene: NA; CDR3 protein: CASSQDRVRGSEGYTF; CDR3 DNA: TGCGCCAGCAGCCAAGATCGGGTCAGGGGCTCAGAAGGCTACACCTTC
J gene: TRBJ2-7; V gene: TRBV27; clone size: NA; D gene: NA; CDR3 protein: CASSLRTPSQGEQYF; CDR3 DNA: TGTGCCAGCAGTTTAAGAACACCTTCCCAGGGCGAGCAGTACTTC
J gene: TRBJ1-5; V gene: TRBV7-3; clone size: NA; D gene: NA; CDR3 protein: CASSSRGNQPQHF; CDR3 DNA: TGTGCCAGCAGCTCCAGGGGCAATCAGCCCCAGCATTTT
J gene: TRBJ1-1; V gene: TRBV30; clone size: few; D gene: TRBD1; CDR3 protein: CAWSRPGRTGSTEAFF; CDR3 DNA: TGTGCCTGGAGTCGACCCGGGAGGACAGGGTCCACTGAAGCTTTCTTT
J gene: TRBJ2-7; V gene: TRBV5-1; clone size: NA; D gene: NA; CDR3 protein: CASSLARDNYEQYF; CDR3 DNA: TGCGCCAGCAGCTTGGCCAGGGATAACTACGAGCAGTACTTC
J gene: TRBJ1-2; V gene: TRBV18; clone size: NA; D gene: NA; CDR3 protein: CASSPPSLPDGYTF; CDR3 DNA: TGTGCCAGCTCACCACCGTCGCTCCCGGATGGCTACACCTTC
J gene: TRBJ2-5; V gene: TRBV29-1; clone size: NA; D gene: TRBD2; CDR3 protein: CSGRSGVAETQYF; CDR3 DNA: TGCAGCGGGCGTAGCGGGGTAGCTGAGACCCAGTACTTC
J gene: TRBJ1-1; V gene: TRBV9; clone size: NA; D gene: NA; CDR3 protein: CASSAGPNTEAFF; CDR3 DNA: TGTGCCAGCAGCGCAGGTCCGAACACTGAAGCTTTCTTT
J gene: TRBJ1-5; V gene: TRBV5-1; clone size: NA; D gene: NA; CDR3 protein: CASSLTGTSNQPQHF; CDR3 DNA: TGCGCCAGCAGCTTGACCGGTACTTCCAATCAGCCCCAGCATTTT
J gene: TRBJ2-6; V gene: TRBV5-6; clone size: NA; D gene: TRBD1; CDR3 protein: CASSGGQGVASGANVLTF; CDR3 DNA: TGTGCCAGCAGCGGCGGACAGGGGGTCGCCTCTGGGGCCAACGTCCTGACTTTC
J gene: TRBJ2-1; V gene: TRBV4-3; clone size: NA; D gene: TRBD2; CDR3 protein: CASSYGLAVYNEQFF; CDR3 DNA: TGCGCCAGCAGTTACGGACTAGCGGTCTACAATGAGCAGTTCTTC
J gene: TRBJ1-1; V gene: TRBV2; clone size: NA; D gene: NA; CDR3 protein: CAIQATENTEAFF; CDR3 DNA: TGTGCCATCCAGGCGACGGAGAACACTGAAGCTTTCTTT
J gene: TRBJ2-7; V gene: TRBV15; clone size: few; D gene: TRBD1; CDR3 protein: CATGAGTDSYEQYF; CDR3 DNA: TGTGCCACCGGGGCCGGGACAGACTCCTACGAGCAGTACTTC
J gene: TRBJ1-2; V gene: TRBV6-6; clone size: NA; D gene: TRBD1; CDR3 protein: CASSQGQNYGYTF; CDR3 DNA: TGTGCCAGCAGTCAGGGACAGAACTATGGCTACACCTTC
J gene: TRBJ1-6; V gene: TRBV5-1; clone size: NA; D gene: NA; CDR3 protein: CASSLVQAGSYNSPLHF; CDR3 DNA: TGCGCCAGCAGCTTGGTACAAGCGGGCTCCTATAATTCACCCCTCCACTTT
J gene: TRBJ1-1; V gene: TRBV6-6; clone size: once; D gene: NA; CDR3 protein: CASSYRRLAEAFF; CDR3 DNA: TGTGCCAGCAGTTACAGGAGGTTGGCTGAAGCTTTCTTT
J gene: TRBJ2-7; V gene: TRBV7-2; clone size: NA; D gene: TRBD1; CDR3 protein: CASSSDRGSYEQYF; CDR3 DNA: TGTGCCAGCAGCTCGGACAGGGGTTCCTACGAGCAGTACTTC
J gene: TRBJ1-2; V gene: TRBV7-3; clone size: NA; D gene: NA; CDR3 protein: CASSITGTGGRLAF; CDR3 DNA: TGTGCCAGCAGCATCACAGGGACGGGCGGGAGGTTGGCCTTC
J gene: TRBJ1-4; V gene: TRBV7-9; clone size: NA; D gene: NA; CDR3 protein: CASSLAIAGVDGGEKLFF; CDR3 DNA: TGTGCCAGCAGCTTAGCCATTGCGGGCGTCGATGGTGGTGAAAAACTGTTTTTT
J gene: TRBJ1-1; V gene: TRBV4-3; clone size: NA; D gene: TRBD1; CDR3 protein: CASSQLAPSRQGVGAFF; CDR3 DNA: TGCGCCAGCAGCCAACTTGCCCCCTCGCGACAGGGGGTAGGAGCTTTCTTT
J gene: TRBJ1-4; V gene: TRBV5-1; clone size: NA; D gene: TRBD1; CDR3 protein: CASSLGQGSVFNEKLFF; CDR3 DNA: TGCGCCAGCAGCTTGGGACAGGGGTCCGTCTTTAATGAAAAACTGTTTTTT
J gene: TRBJ2-7; V gene: TRBV27; clone size: NA; D gene: NA; CDR3 protein: CASSFRLATYEQYF; CDR3 DNA: TGTGCCAGCAGTTTTCGACTCGCTACCTACGAGCAGTACTTC
J gene: TRBJ2-4; V gene: TRBV9; clone size: NA; D gene: TRBD1; CDR3 protein: CASSVTPNPGQAGNIQYF; CDR3 DNA: TGTGCCAGCAGCGTTACCCCAAATCCGGGACAGGCAGGAAACATTCAGTACTTC
J gene: TRBJ1-4; V gene: TRBV6-5; clone size: NA; D gene: NA; CDR3 protein: CASSYSIRAEKLFF; CDR3 DNA: TGTGCCAGCAGTTACTCGATACGCGCTGAAAAACTGTTTTTT
J gene: TRBJ1-2; V gene: TRBV7-2; clone size: NA; D gene: NA; CDR3 protein: CASSFILGRHYGYTF; CDR3 DNA: TGTGCCAGCAGCTTTATTCTCGGCAGGCACTATGGCTACACCTTC
J gene: TRBJ2-2; V gene: TRBV5-4; clone size: NA; D gene: TRBD2; CDR3 protein: CASSLAGGTGELFF; CDR3 DNA: TGTGCCAGCAGCTTGGCGGGGGGCACCGGGGAGCTGTTTTTT
J gene: TRBJ1-3; V gene: TRBV6-1; clone size: NA; D gene: NA; CDR3 protein: CASSADRFSGNTIYF; CDR3 DNA: TGTGCCAGCAGTGCAGACAGGTTCTCTGGAAACACCATATATTTT
J gene: TRBJ2-1; V gene: TRBV4-3; clone size: NA; D gene: NA; CDR3 protein: CASSQGRQGRSYNEQFF; CDR3 DNA: TGCGCCAGCAGCCAAGGTCGTCAGGGCAGATCCTACAATGAGCAGTTCTTC
J gene: TRBJ2-5; V gene: TRBV5-4; clone size: once; D gene: NA; CDR3 protein: CASSLPSPETQYF; CDR3 DNA: TGTGCCAGCAGCTTGCCTAGCCCAGAGACCCAGTACTTC
J gene: TRBJ1-5; V gene: TRBV7-9; clone size: NA; D gene: TRBD1; CDR3 protein: CASSPDRGDQPQHF; CDR3 DNA: TGTGCCAGCAGCCCTGACAGGGGTGATCAGCCCCAGCATTTT
J gene: TRBJ2-7; V gene: TRBV7-8; clone size: NA; D gene: TRBD1; CDR3 protein: CASSWAGTAYEQYF; CDR3 DNA: TGTGCCAGCAGCTGGGCCGGGACAGCCTACGAGCAGTACTTC
J gene: TRBJ2-5; V gene: TRBV5-1; clone size: NA; D gene: NA; CDR3 protein: CASSLATEETQYF; CDR3 DNA: TGCGCCAGCAGCTTGGCTACCGAAGAGACCCAGTACTTC
J gene: TRBJ2-7; V gene: TRBV9; clone size: NA; D gene: TRBD2; CDR3 protein: CASSLGGGGYEQYF; CDR3 DNA: TGTGCCAGCAGTCTTGGCGGGGGGGGTTACGAGCAGTACTTC
J gene: TRBJ1-1; V gene: TRBV6-5; clone size: NA; D gene: TRBD1; CDR3 protein: CASRKVDRGTEAFF; CDR3 DNA: TGTGCCAGCAGGAAAGTGGACAGGGGCACTGAAGCTTTCTTT
J gene: TRBJ1-1; V gene: TRBV7-9; clone size: NA; D gene: TRBD1; CDR3 protein: CASSPQGGTEAFF; CDR3 DNA: TGTGCCAGCAGTCCTCAGGGGGGCACTGAAGCTTTCTTT